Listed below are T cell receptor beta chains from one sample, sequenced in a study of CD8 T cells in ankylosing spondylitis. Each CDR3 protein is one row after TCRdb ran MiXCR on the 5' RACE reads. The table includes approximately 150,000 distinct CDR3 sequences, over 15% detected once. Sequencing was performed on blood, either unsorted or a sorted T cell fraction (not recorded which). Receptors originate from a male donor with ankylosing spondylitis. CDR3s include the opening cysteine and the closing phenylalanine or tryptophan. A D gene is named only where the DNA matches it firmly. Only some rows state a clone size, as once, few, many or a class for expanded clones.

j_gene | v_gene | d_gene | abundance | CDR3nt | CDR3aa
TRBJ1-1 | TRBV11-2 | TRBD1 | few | TGTGCCAGCAGCTTAGATCAGGGGGCGAACACTGAAGCTTTCTTT | CASSLDQGANTEAFF
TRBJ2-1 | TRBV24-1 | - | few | TGTGCCACCAGTGAACCTTCAGGGCATGAGCAGTTCTTC | CATSEPSGHEQFF
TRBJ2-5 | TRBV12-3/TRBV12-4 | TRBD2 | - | TGTGCCAGCAGTTTAGAGCGGGAGTGGCGAGAGACCCAGTACTTC | CASSLEREWRETQYF
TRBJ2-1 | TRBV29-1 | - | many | TGCAGCGTTATCGCTAGCGACTACAATGAGCAGTTCTTC | CSVIASDYNEQFF
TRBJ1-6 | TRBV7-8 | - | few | TGTGCCAGCAGCTTAGTGGGTCGACGGTCACCCCTCCACTTT | CASSLVGRRSPLHF
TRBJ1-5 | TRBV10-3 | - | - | TGTGCCATCAGTGAGTCGACGGTCAGTCCTCAGGGACAGCCCCAGCATTTT | CAISESTVSPQGQPQHF
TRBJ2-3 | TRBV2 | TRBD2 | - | TGTGCCACCACGCGAGCGGGGTACACAGATACGCAGTATTTT | CATTRAGYTDTQYF
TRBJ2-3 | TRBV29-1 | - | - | TGCAGCGTTGAAGTTCGGGAACTGCAAAGGACAGATACGCAGTATTTT | CSVEVRELQRTDTQYF
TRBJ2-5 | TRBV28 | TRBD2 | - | TGTGCCAGCAGTAGCGGGGTGGGGTCGACGGGTGGTTGGGAGACCCAGTACTTC | CASSSGVGSTGGWETQYF
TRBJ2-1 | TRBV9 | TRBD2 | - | TGTGCCAGCAGCGATGGACTAGCGGGTCCCCAAGAGTTCTTC | CASSDGLAGPQEFF
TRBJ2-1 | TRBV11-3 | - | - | TGTGCCAGCAGGGAGGGTAGCGGAGACTCCTACAATGAGCAGTTCTTC | CASREGSGDSYNEQFF
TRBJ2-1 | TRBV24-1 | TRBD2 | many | TGTGCCACCAGTGATCACGGCGGGAGTGGCGAGCAGTTCTTC | CATSDHGGSGEQFF
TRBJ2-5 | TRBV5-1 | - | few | TGCGCCAGCAGCTTGGGGTTACCCCTGGCCCGAGAGACCCAGTACTTC | CASSLGLPLARETQYF
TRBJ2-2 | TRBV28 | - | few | TGTGCCAGCAGTTTCCGGGTTCCCGGGGAGCTGTTTTTT | CASSFRVPGELFF
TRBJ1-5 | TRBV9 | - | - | TGTGCCAGATGGCAGCGGCCCCAGCATTTT | CARWQRPQHF
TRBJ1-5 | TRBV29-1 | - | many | TGCAGCGTTGGTGCCGGGAATAGCAATCAGCCCCAGCATTTT | CSVGAGNSNQPQHF
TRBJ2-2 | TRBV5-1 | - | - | TGCGCCAGCAGCGGGACGGAGAACACCGGGGAGCTGTTTTTT | CASSGTENTGELFF
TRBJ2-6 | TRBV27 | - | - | TGTGCCAGCAGGGGGGGGGCCGGGGCCAACGTCCTGACTTTC | CASRGGAGANVLTF
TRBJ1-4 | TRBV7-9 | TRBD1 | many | TGTGCCAGCAGCATGGGACAGGGGCCTGAAAAACTGTTTTTT | CASSMGQGPEKLFF
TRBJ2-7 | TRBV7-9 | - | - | TGTGCCAGCAGCCATGCGGGGACCTACGAGCAGTACTTC | CASSHAGTYEQYF
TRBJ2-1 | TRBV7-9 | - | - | TGTGCCAGCCTCGAAAGACTCTACAATGAGCAGTTCTTC | CASLERLYNEQFF
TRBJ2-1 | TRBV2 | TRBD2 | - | TGTGCCAGCAGGGAGCCGGGACTAGGAGCTTACAATGAGCAGTTCTTC | CASREPGLGAYNEQFF